One and the same sample provided the 21 T cell receptor beta chains below, sequenced in a study of T cell responses to AZD1222 COVID-19 vaccine. The protocol was immunoSEQ multiplex PCR, while the TCRdb copy is restricted to in-frame clones and leaves out a portion. The sample has roughly 120,000 clones, more than 75% seen once. The specimen was peripheral blood, collected 28 days after the second AZD1222 dose. Every receptor here comes from an adult who received the AZD1222 COVID-19 vaccine.

The gene calls are TRBV29-1 and TRBJ2-7; 10 bases line up with TRBD2. Germline V gene data show CDR1 as SQVTM and CDR2 as ANQGSEA. This CDR3 spans 18 amino acids. J gave up 3 bases and V 6 bases, and 20 bases lay outside the gene matches. Here the CDR3 DNA reads TGCAGCGTGGTAACAAAAATTCCTAAGCGGGAGGGCCACTACGAGCAGTACTTC. This encodes CSVVTKIPKREGHYEQYF.

The chain joins TRBV12-3 or TRBV12-4 to TRBJ2-7, with 8 bases that match TRBD1. Unmatched junction bases numbered 6, after V lost 6 bases and J lost 5 bases. The CDR3 loop spans 13 amino acids. The CDR3 region is CASSLSGGDEQYF. CDR3 DNA sequence: TGTGCCAGCAGCCTCTCAGGGGGCGACGAGCAGTACTTC.

The chain combines TRBV6-2 or TRBV6-3 with TRBJ1-6; unclear D gene. Germline V CDR1 and CDR2: MNHEY, SVGEGT. V lost 4 bases, J lost 6 bases, and 4 bases lay in between. The CDR3 consists of 12 residues. The CDR3 bases are TGTGCCAGCAGTTTCCGTAATTCACCCCTCCACTTT. Amino acid sequence: CASSFRNSPLHF.

The chain carries TRBV7-2 and TRBJ1-5, with D perhaps matching TRBD1 (6 bases). Germline lookup yields CDR1 SGHTA and CDR2 FQGNSA. The CDR3 sequence is 15 residues long. Between the trimmed V and J ends, which lost 1 base and 1 base, there was a span of 8 bases. DNA of the CDR3: TGTGCCAGCAGCTTAGAGGGGGTGAGCAATCAGCCCCAGCATTTT. Translated, it gives CASSLEGVSNQPQHF.

The V gene is TRBV7-9, the J gene TRBJ1-1; 7 bases fit TRBD1. In germline, CDR1 is SEHNR, CDR2 FQNEAQ (reference sequence). The CDR3 has 14 amino acids. V trimming: 4 bases; J trimming: 11 bases; junction bases outside the gene matches: 13. The CDR3 nucleotides are TGTGCCAGCAGCTCCCGGACAGGTTTTCAAGGGGCTTTCTTT. Its translation: CASSSRTGFQGAFF.

The rearrangement uses TRBV28 and TRBJ2-1, with 8 bases aligning to TRBD2. Per the germline V gene, CDR1 is MDHEN and CDR2 is SYDVKM. With V trimmed by 8 bases and J by 14 bases, 8 bases remained unmatched. The CDR3 contains 11 residues. The CDR3 region is CASFHGGGKFF. CDR3 in DNA: TGTGCCAGCTTCCATGGCGGGGGGAAGTTCTTC.

The rearrangement links TRBV30 to TRBJ1-2; D is possibly TRBD1 (5 bases). The CDR3 contains 16 residues. V lost 4 bases to trimming and J lost 2 bases, with 20 bases between them. CDR1 and CDR2 (germline): GTSNPN, SVGIG (reference sequence). The CDR3 nucleotides are TGTGCCTGGATGGGCGGGACGGAAATGACCAACTATGGCTACACCTTC. Residues: CAWMGGTEMTNYGYTF.

The chain employs TRBV30 and TRBJ2-3; D is undetermined. The V and J ends lost 2 bases and 6 bases respectively, with 6 bases between them. Germline V gene data show CDR1 as GTSNPN and CDR2 as SVGIG (reference sequence). The CDR3 has 11 amino acids. The CDR3 DNA reads as TGTGCCTGGAGTCGGCAGGATACGCAGTATTTT. Protein sequence: CAWSRQDTQYF.

For the CDR3, the DNA is TGTGCCAGCAGCTTATCCCAGGGGAGGGAGACCCAGTACTTC. Amino acids: CASSLSQGRETQYF. V usage is TRBV7-8 and J usage is TRBJ2-5, with D perhaps TRBD1 or TRBD2 (6 bases each). The CDR3 has 14 amino acids. Germline V gene data show CDR1 as SGHVS and CDR2 as FQNEAQ. The V and J ends lost 2 bases and 5 bases respectively, with 12 bases between them.

The CDR3, as DNA: TGTGCCAGCAGTTTCTGGCGGGACCTGAACACTGAAGCTTTCTTT. This codes for CASSFWRDLNTEAFF. The V gene is TRBV28, the J gene TRBJ1-1; maybe TRBD1 (5 bases). CDR1 and CDR2 (germline): MDHEN, SYDVKM. The V end was cut by 3 bases, the J end by 0 bases, with 11 bases between. There are 15 residues in the CDR3.

The chain links TRBV6-5 to TRBJ2-7; 9 bases match TRBD2. J gave up 4 bases and V 7 bases, and 8 bases lay outside the gene matches. The length of the CDR3 is 14 residues. Germline CDR1 MNHEY, CDR2 SVGAGI. CDR3 bases: TGTGCCAGCAACCCGGGACTAGCTTCATACGAGCAGTACTTC. Protein sequence: CASNPGLASYEQYF.

J is TRBJ2-4 and V is TRBV6-2 or TRBV6-3, with TRBD1 matching 11 bases. The germline gives CDR1 MNHEY, CDR2 SVGEGT. The CDR3 length is 14 residues. J lost 8 bases, V lost 2 bases, and 2 bases had no gene match. Here the CDR3 DNA reads TGTGCCAGCAGTTACGGGACAGGGGGGCACATTCAGTACTTC. Its protein is CASSYGTGGHIQYF.

The chain has TRBV12-1 and TRBJ2-1; TRBD2, the D gene given by the table, was not confirmed from the DNA. TRBV12-1 is recorded as a pseudogene. The CDR3 loop spans 16 amino acids. The CDR3 DNA reads as TGTGCCAGCACACCCCCCCCGGGGGGCAAGATCAATGAGCAGTTCTTC. Its translation: CASTPPPGGKINEQFF.

The chain combines TRBV2 with TRBJ2-4; 7 bases match TRBD2. CDR1 and CDR2 from the germline V gene are SNHLY and FYNNEI. The V segment lost 0 bases and the J segment 8 bases; nucleotides outside the gene matches: 10. The CDR3 is made up of 16 amino acids. CDR3 nucleotides: TGTGCCAGCAGTGAAGCGCTAGCGGAGGCCCGTGACATTCAGTACTTC. Its protein product is CASSEALAEARDIQYF.

V is TRBV4-2 and J is TRBJ2-2, with D perhaps TRBD1 (6 bases). The ends were cut back, 8 bases at V and 6 bases at J, with 13 bases in the middle. The CDR3 spans 13 residues. The germline CDR1 and CDR2 sequences are LGHNA and YNFKEQ. CDR3 DNA: TGTGCCAGCCGGACAGAGGGCGCCGGGGAGCTGTTTTTT. Encoded protein: CASRTEGAGELFF.

This chain's CDR3 is CASSKGWGKTEAFF. As DNA, the CDR3 is TGTGCCAGCAGCAAAGGGTGGGGAAAGACTGAAGCTTTCTTT. The genes are TRBV21-1 and TRBJ1-1. TRBV21-1 is shown as a pseudogene. The CDR3 is 14 residues long.

This chain links TRBV9 with TRBJ2-7, with a possible D match to TRBD2 (5 bases). V lost 0 bases and J 1 base, leaving 8 bases between the germline ends. The CDR3 sequence is 14 residues long. Germline CDR1 SGDLS, CDR2 YYNGEE. The CDR3 protein is CASSVGSGSYEQYF. DNA of the CDR3: TGTGCCAGCAGCGTAGGGAGCGGATCCTACGAGCAGTACTTC.

This chain joins TRBV7-3 and TRBJ2-2; D unresolved. Germline CDR1 is SGHTA and CDR2 is FQGTGA. The V end was cut by 2 bases, the J end by 4 bases, with 8 bases between. The CDR3 is 14 residues long. The CDR3 spells CASSLGQSTGELFF. The CDR3 coding sequence is TGTGCCAGCAGCTTAGGGCAGAGCACCGGGGAGCTGTTTTTT. The full variable domain, in which reference TRBV7-3 and TRBJ2-2 provide the parts outside the CDR3, is GAGVSQTPSNKVTEKGKYVELRCDPISGHTALYWYRQSLGQGPEFLIYFQGTGAADDSGLPNDRFFAVRPEGSVSTLKIQRTERGDSAVYLCASSLGQSTGELFFGEGSRLTVL.

The table lists this clone with a count of one. The gene calls are TRBV6-1 and TRBJ1-2; D not certain. Germline V gives CDR1 MNHNS, CDR2 SASEGT. The CDR3 has 12 residues. V lost 1 base and J 5 bases, leaving 5 bases between the germline ends. The CDR3: CASSEVGYGYTF. The DNA of the CDR3 is TGTGCCAGCAGTGAAGTCGGGTATGGCTACACCTTC.

The rearrangement uses TRBV5-1 and TRBJ2-5; 8 bases are shared with TRBD2. CDR3 length: 16 residues. Germline lookup yields CDR1 SGHRS and CDR2 YFSETQ. Trimming at V came to 2 bases and at J to 5 bases, leaving 11 bases not matched to a gene. CDR3 loop: CASSLAGTRVGETQYF. The CDR3 nucleotides are TGCGCCAGCAGCTTAGCCGGGACTAGGGTAGGGGAGACCCAGTACTTC.

The chain has TRBV5-4 and TRBJ2-3; the match to TRBD2 covers 9 bases. Germline V gene data show CDR1 as SGHNT and CDR2 as YYREEE (reference sequence). V lost 4 bases and J lost 0; bases outside the gene matches: 6. This CDR3 spans 16 amino acids. The DNA for the CDR3 is TGTGCCAGCAGCCGGGGACTAGCCCCTAGCACAGATACGCAGTATTTT. Translation gives CASSRGLAPSTDTQYF.